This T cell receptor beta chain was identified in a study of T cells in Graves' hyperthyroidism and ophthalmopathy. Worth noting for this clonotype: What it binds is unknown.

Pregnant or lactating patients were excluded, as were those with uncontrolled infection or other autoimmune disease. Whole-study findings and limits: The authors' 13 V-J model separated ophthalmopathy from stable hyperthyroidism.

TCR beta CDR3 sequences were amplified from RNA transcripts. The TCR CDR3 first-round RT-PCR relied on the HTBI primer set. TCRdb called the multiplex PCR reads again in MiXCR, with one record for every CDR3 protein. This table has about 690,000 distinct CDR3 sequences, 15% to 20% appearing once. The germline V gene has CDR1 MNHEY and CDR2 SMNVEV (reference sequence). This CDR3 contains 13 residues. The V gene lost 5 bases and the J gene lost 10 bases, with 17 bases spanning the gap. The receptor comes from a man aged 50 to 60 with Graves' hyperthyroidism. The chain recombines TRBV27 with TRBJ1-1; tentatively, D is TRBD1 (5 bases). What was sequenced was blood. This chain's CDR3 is CASSPGDAASAFF. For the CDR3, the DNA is TGTGCCAGCAGTCCCGGGGACGCCGCTTCAGCTTTCTTT.